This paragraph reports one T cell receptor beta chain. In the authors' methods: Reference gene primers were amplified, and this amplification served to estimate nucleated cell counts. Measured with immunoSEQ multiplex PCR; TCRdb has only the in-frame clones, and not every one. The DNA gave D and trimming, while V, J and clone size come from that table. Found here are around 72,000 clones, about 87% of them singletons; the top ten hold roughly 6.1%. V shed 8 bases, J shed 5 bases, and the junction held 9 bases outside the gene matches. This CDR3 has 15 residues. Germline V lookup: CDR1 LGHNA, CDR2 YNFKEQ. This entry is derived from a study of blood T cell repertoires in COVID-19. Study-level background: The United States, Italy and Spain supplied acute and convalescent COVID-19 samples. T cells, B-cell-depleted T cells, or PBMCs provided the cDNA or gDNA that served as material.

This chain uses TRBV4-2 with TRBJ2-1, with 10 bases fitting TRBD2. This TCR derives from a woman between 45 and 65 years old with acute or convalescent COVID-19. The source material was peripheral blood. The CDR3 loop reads CASGKALAGDNEQFF. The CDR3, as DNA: TGTGCCAGCGGAAAGGCCCTAGCGGGGGACAATGAGCAGTTCTTC.